Below, 9 T cell receptor beta chains from the same sample are listed, as sequenced in a study of CD4 and CD8 cells across lung adenocarcinoma regions. TCRdb called the PCR reads again in MiXCR, with one record for every CDR3 protein. The sample gives about 7,500 distinct CDR3 sequences, around 53% of which show up once; approximately 97% is in the top ten. The specimen sequenced was CD8+ T cells from the center of a lung tumor. These receptors originate from a male donor with lung adenocarcinoma. The CD4 and CD8 labels of this study may be unreliable.

The chain recombines TRBV11-2 with TRBJ2-1, with a weak D call TRBD1 (6 bases). Trimming took 6 bases from V and 8 from J, leaving 17 bases between them. The CDR3 is 14 residues long. Germline assignment: CDR1 SGHAT and CDR2 FQNNGV. Here the CDR3 DNA reads TGTGCCAGCAGTCCTTCCTCAGGGGTCGATGAGCAGTTCTTC. This encodes CASSPSSGVDEQFF.

V and J are TRBV27 and TRBJ2-5; 9 nucleotides agree with TRBD2. The DNA end favors TRBJ2-7, so the J call may be wrong. CDR3 length: 14 amino acids. The germline CDR1 and CDR2 sequences are MNHEY and SMNVEV (reference sequence). CDR3 bases: TGTGCCAGCAGTTTATCTGCGGGGGGGCTCGAGCAGTACTTC. Its translation is CASSLSAGGLEQYF.

The V gene is TRBV6-1, the J gene TRBJ2-5, with 7 bases aligning to TRBD2. The J call could be wrong; TRBJ2-7 is a better fit for the DNA end. This CDR3 comprises 16 residues. Germline loops: CDR1 MNHNS, CDR2 SASEGT. CDR3 region: CASSEALGLGINEQYF. In DNA, the CDR3 is TGTGCCAGCAGTGAAGCCCTTGGACTAGGGATTAACGAGCAGTACTTC.

The CDR3 DNA reads as TGTGCCAGCAGGGGCCCAAGCGGAGACTCCTACAATGAGCAGTTCTTC. It yields the protein CASRGPSGDSYNEQFF. The chain links TRBV6-1 to TRBJ2-1, with D possibly TRBD2 on 5 matching bases. Trimming pared 6 bases from V and 0 bases from J, leaving 15 bases between. The length of the CDR3 is 16 residues. Germline CDR1 and CDR2: MNHNS and SASEGT.

This clonotype was seen a few times. This chain joins TRBV27 and TRBJ2-1, with 11 positions matching TRBD2. The CDR3 covers 16 residues. From germline, CDR1 is MNHEY and CDR2 SMNVEV (reference sequence). The J segment lost 7 bases and the V segment lost 2 bases, leaving 7 bases of the junction unmatched. The CDR3 nucleotides read TGTGCCAGCAGTTTAAGGGGTGGGACTAGCGGTAATGAGCAGTTCTTC. This codes for CASSLRGGTSGNEQFF.

This clonotype was counted between two and nine times. This chain joins TRBV27 and TRBJ2-4; no clear D. V lost 0 bases and J 4 bases, leaving 13 bases between the germline ends. Germline V gene sequence: CDR1 MNHEY, CDR2 SMNVEV (reference sequence). The CDR3 is 16 residues long. The CDR3 coding sequence is TGTGCCAGCAGTTTATCCGTTAGGCTAATAAAAAACATTCAGTACTTC. Translation: CASSLSVRLIKNIQYF.

The gene calls are TRBV6-1 and TRBJ1-5; D is ambiguous. Trimming took off 6 bases at V and 4 bases at J, with 10 bases between the two ends. Germline V lookup: CDR1 MNHNS, CDR2 SASEGT. The CDR3 consists of 13 residues. CDR3 bases: TGTGCCAGCAGGCCGAATTGGAATCAGCCCCAGCATTTT. It is translated as CASRPNWNQPQHF.

The V gene is TRBV6-5, the J gene TRBJ2-1; no clear D. This CDR3 contains 12 residues. Germline CDR1 and CDR2: MNHEY and SVGAGI. The V gene lost 3 bases and the J gene lost 6 bases, with 6 bases spanning the gap. Here the CDR3 DNA reads TGTGCCAGCAGTTATACGGTCAATGAGCAGTTCTTC. Translated, it gives CASSYTVNEQFF.

This clonotype was seen a few times. The germline gene is not matched at one end of the junction; a read error may be the cause. The V call is TRBV6-1, the J call TRBJ2-1; D gene uncertain. Germline V gene lookup returns CDR1 MNHNS and CDR2 SASEGT. The CDR3 consists of 11 residues. This CDR3 reads CTSSRIYEQFF. The DNA of the CDR3 is TGTACCAGCAGTCGCATCTACGAGCAGTTCTTC.